The next 20 T cell receptor beta chains were all read from a single sample in a study of T cells in narcolepsy. Profiled with immunoSEQ multiplex PCR; TCRdb holds only in-frame clones, not every one. The table has nearly 35,000 clones, over 65% seen once; the top ten hold roughly 2.5%. Sequences were obtained from memory (CD45RA-) CD4+ T cells from blood. The receptor source for this set is a human donor in good health.

The genes are TRBV19 and TRBJ1-1; D unresolved. Per germline, CDR1 LNHDA and CDR2 SQIVND (reference sequence). V was cut by 6 bases and J by 2 bases, with 10 bases left in between. The CDR3 has 13 residues. CDR3 nucleotides: TGTGCCAGTAGAGAGGATATAAACACTGAAGCTTTCTTT. This gives the protein CASREDINTEAFF. Full variable domain (missing parts from reference TRBV19 and TRBJ1-1): DGGITQSPKYLFRKEGQNVTLSCEQNLNHDAMYWYRQDPGQGLRLIYYSQIVNDFQKGDIAEGYSVSREKKESFPLTVTSAQKNPTAFYLCASREDINTEAFFGQGTRLTVV.

This chain links TRBV29-1 with TRBJ2-2; D ambiguous. Germline V CDR1 and CDR2: SQVTM, ANQGSEA. The CDR3 covers 13 residues. The ends were cut back, 4 bases at V and 5 bases at J, with 11 bases in the middle. CDR3 nucleotides: TGCAGCGTTGCCCCAGAAGGAACCGGGGAGCTGTTTTTT. Its protein product is CSVAPEGTGELFF.

This clone appeared a single time. The chain couples TRBV7-8 to TRBJ1-1; D may be TRBD1 (5 bases). CDR1 SGHVS and CDR2 FQNEAQ come from the germline V gene. The CDR3 is made up of 16 amino acids. V lost 2 bases, J lost 2 bases, and 15 bases lay in between. This chain's CDR3 is CASSLRAGRDNTEAFF. In DNA form, the CDR3 reads TGTGCCAGCAGCTTAAGGGCGGGCAGGGACAACACTGAAGCTTTCTTT.

This clone is labeled as large (0.1 to 1%). This chain connects TRBV2 to TRBJ1-6, with TRBD1 identical over 8 bases. V lost 4 bases and J lost 7; bases outside the gene matches: 3. CDR1 is SNHLY and CDR2 is FYNNEI in the germline V gene. The CDR3 totals 14 residues. In DNA, the CDR3 is TGTGCCAGCAGTGTGGGACAGGAAAATTCACCCCTCCACTTT. This codes for CASSVGQENSPLHF.

To note about this clone: Relative to the germline gene, one junction end is altered; a read error may explain this. This chain uses TRBV11-3 with TRBJ2-7; D is uncertain. CDR1 is SGHNT, CDR2 YENEEA, per germline. This CDR3 has 17 amino acids. CDR3 amino acids: CAGSLDLDGWSSYEQYF. CDR3 nucleotide sequence: TGTGCCGGCAGCTTAGATCTGGACGGATGGAGCTCCTACGAGCAGTACTTC.

The chain links TRBV19 to TRBJ1-2; possibly TRBD1 for D (5 bases). V was trimmed by 3 bases and J by 4 bases, leaving 12 bases between them. The germline V gene encodes CDR1 LNHDA and CDR2 SQIVND (reference sequence). This CDR3 region has 14 residues. CDR3 loop: CASSIGRAIYGYTF. CDR3 coding DNA: TGTGCCAGTAGTATCGGCAGGGCTATCTATGGCTACACCTTC. The complete variable domain, with remaining parts taken from reference TRBV19 and TRBJ1-2, reads DGGITQSPKYLFRKEGQNVTLSCEQNLNHDAMYWYRQDPGQGLRLIYYSQIVNDFQKGDIAEGYSVSREKKESFPLTVTSAQKNPTAFYLCASSIGRAIYGYTFGSGTRLTVV.

This chain connects TRBV27 to TRBJ1-1; D call uncertain. Between the trimmed V and J ends, which lost 0 bases and 6 bases, there was a span of 11 bases. CDR1 and CDR2 (germline): MNHEY, SMNVEV (reference sequence). The CDR3 sequence is 14 residues long. Written as DNA, the CDR3 is TGTGCCAGCAGTTTATCAGTTTGGGCAGCTGAAGCTTTCTTT. Translating gives CASSLSVWAAEAFF.

The chain carries TRBV6-6 and TRBJ2-1, with 8 bases aligning to TRBD1. Germline CDR1 MNHNY, CDR2 SVGAGI (reference sequence). The V segment lost 6 bases and the J segment 2 bases; nucleotides outside the gene matches: 3. This CDR3 has 14 amino acids. The CDR3 DNA is TGTGCCAGCAGAAGACAGGGGCCCTACAATGAGCAGTTCTTC. Amino acid sequence: CASRRQGPYNEQFF.

V usage is TRBV4-1 and J usage is TRBJ1-1, with no clear D. This CDR3 contains 17 residues. Germline CDR1 is MGHRA and CDR2 is YSYEKL. V was cut by 6 bases and J by 0 bases, with 20 bases left in between. CDR3 coding DNA: TGCGCCAGCAGACCACACCTCCCCCGGGCCCTGAACACTGAAGCTTTCTTT. Translation gives CASRPHLPRALNTEAFF.

The V gene is TRBV11-3, the J gene TRBJ1-3, with D tentatively TRBD1 (6 bases). Germline-derived CDR1 and CDR2 are SGHNT and YENEEA. The CDR3 is made up of 15 amino acids. V lost 5 bases, J lost 0 bases, and 11 bases lay in between. CDR3 residues: CASSARTDSGNTIYF. The CDR3 DNA reads TGTGCCAGCAGCGCGAGGACAGACTCTGGAAACACCATATATTTT.

The rearrangement joins TRBV29-1 to TRBJ2-1; no firm D call. This CDR3 comprises 10 residues. Germline assignment: CDR1 SQVTM and CDR2 ANQGSEA. V was clipped by 3 bases and J by 10 bases, with 7 bases between them. The CDR3 coding sequence is TGCAGCGTTGAGGTGACAGAGCAGTTCTTC. This encodes CSVEVTEQFF.

CDR3 DNA: TGTGCCAGCAGGGACAGAGCTAACTATGGCTACACCTTC. This sequence encodes CASRDRANYGYTF. The V call is TRBV2, the J call TRBJ1-2; weak D call: TRBD1 (6 bases). Trimming left V 6 bases short and J 0 bases short, with 8 bases between. This CDR3 is 13 amino acids long. Looked up from germline, CDR1 is SNHLY and CDR2 is FYNNEI.

This clone turned up a few times. V is TRBV7-2 and J is TRBJ2-1, with TRBD2 identical over 13 bases. Germline values: CDR1 SGHTA, CDR2 FQGNSA. Losses at the gene ends were 5 bases for V and 7 bases for J; bases not matched to a gene: 5. The CDR3 runs to 15 residues. The CDR3 region is CASSGRTSGGNEQFF. The CDR3 DNA follows: TGTGCCAGCAGCGGAAGGACTAGCGGGGGAAATGAGCAGTTCTTC. The whole variable domain, remainder taken from reference TRBV7-2 and TRBJ2-1, is GAGVSQSPSNKVTEKGKDVELRCDPISGHTALYWYRQSLGQGLEFLIYFQGNSAPDKSGLPSDRFSAERTGGSVSTLTIQRTQQEDSAVYLCASSGRTSGGNEQFFGPGTRLTVL.

The chain uses TRBV9 and TRBJ2-7; 8 nucleotides line up with TRBD1. This CDR3 has 13 amino acids. In germline, CDR1 is SGDLS, CDR2 YYNGEE. The V gene end was trimmed by 2 bases and the J gene end by 5 bases; junction bases not matched to a gene: 3. The CDR3, as DNA: TGTGCCAGCAGCGTGACAGGGGCAAACGAGCAGTACTTC. Protein product: CASSVTGANEQYF.

CDR3 residues: CASSFPGGQPQHF. In nucleotides, the CDR3 is TGTGCCAGCAGTTTCCCAGGGGGTCAGCCCCAGCATTTT. V usage is TRBV28 and J usage is TRBJ1-5; 7 bases are shared with TRBD1. Germline V CDR1 and CDR2: MDHEN, SYDVKM. With V trimmed by 3 bases and J by 6 bases, 2 bases remained unmatched. CDR3 length equals 13 residues.

The rearrangement links TRBV9 to TRBJ1-1; possible D gene TRBD1, 6 bases. The CDR3 extends over 13 amino acids. The germline V and J ends were trimmed by 3 bases and 2 bases, with 8 bases remaining between them. The germline V gene has CDR1 SGDLS and CDR2 YYNGEE. The CDR3 nucleotides read TGTGCCAGCAGCGCGGGACACAACACTGAAGCTTTCTTT. As protein: CASSAGHNTEAFF.

The V gene is TRBV6-5, the J gene TRBJ2-5; D ambiguous. This CDR3 is 13 amino acids long. Germline CDR1 MNHEY, CDR2 SVGAGI. Trimming pared 6 bases from V and 1 base from J, leaving 9 bases between. DNA for the CDR3: TGTGCCAGCAGACGGACCATCCAAGAGACCCAGTACTTC. It yields the protein CASRRTIQETQYF.

The chain joins TRBV30 to TRBJ2-1; 14 positions match TRBD2. Germline CDR1 is GTSNPN and CDR2 is SVGIG (reference sequence). This CDR3 is 17 amino acids long. V lost 0 bases, J lost 7 bases, and 8 bases stayed unmatched. The CDR3 region is CAWSVLSGLAGGNEQFF. For the CDR3, the DNA is TGTGCCTGGAGTGTACTAAGTGGACTAGCGGGGGGTAATGAGCAGTTCTTC.

The chain has TRBV2 and TRBJ1-6; no reliable D call. Trimming removed 6 bases from V and 2 bases from J, with 14 bases in between. The CDR3 spans 16 residues. The germline V gene has CDR1 SNHLY and CDR2 FYNNEI. The CDR3 coding sequence is TGTGCCAGCAGACAACTATCGGGCACCTATAATTCACCCCTCCACTTT. Translating it yields CASRQLSGTYNSPLHF.

This clone was seen a handful of times. The chain couples TRBV5-7 to TRBJ2-5, with D unclear. TRBV5-7 is sorted into the ORF group, with uncertain function. Trimming removed 0 bases from V and 0 bases from J, with 6 bases in between. The CDR3 sequence is 14 residues long. CDR3: CASSLARNQETQYF. The CDR3 nucleotides read TGTGCCAGCAGCTTGGCTCGGAACCAAGAGACCCAGTACTTC.